Following are 15 T cell receptor beta chains from one sample sequenced in a study of tumor and adjacent non-tumor tissue in lung cancer. RNA was extracted from bulk tissue without any cell sorting. This non-tumor lung sample came from over 3 cm beyond the tumor edge. The library came from three nested PCR rounds adapted from ARM-PCR protocols. TCRdb fed the multiplex PCR reads into MiXCR, producing one record per CDR3 protein. Of roughly 48,000 distinct CDR3 sequences listed, about 68% were seen once; the top ten hold approximately 28%. The material sequenced was distant non-tumor lung tissue. The source of these receptors is a woman between 70 and 85 years old with non-small cell lung cancer.

Note on this clonotype: Since a much larger clone is just one base distant, this may be a read error. The V call is TRBV11-2, the J call TRBJ2-1, with 8 bases lining up with TRBD1. CDR3 length: 15 amino acids. Germline V CDR1 and CDR2: SGHAT, FQNNGV. DNA of the CDR3: TGTGCCAGCAGCTTCGGGACAGGAGCCTACAATAAGCAGTTCTTC. It codes for CASSFGTGAYNKQFF.

This chain connects TRBV5-1 to TRBJ2-1; 12 positions agree with TRBD2. With 3 bases clipped from V and 5 bases from J, the junction kept 3 bases outside the gene matches. There are 15 residues in the CDR3. Per the germline V gene, CDR1 is SGHRS and CDR2 is YFSETQ. The CDR3 sequence is CASSSSGRGDNEQFF. CDR3 nucleotide sequence: TGCGCCAGCAGCTCTAGCGGGAGGGGCGACAATGAGCAGTTCTTC. Variable domain in full (rest from reference TRBV5-1 and TRBJ2-1): KAGVTQTPRYLIKTRGQQVTLSCSPISGHRSVSWYQQTPGQGLQFLFEYFSETQRNKGNFPGRFSGRQFSNSRSEMNVSTLELGDSALYLCASSSSGRGDNEQFFGPGTRLTVL.

The chain couples TRBV30 to TRBJ1-1; perhaps TRBD1 as D (5 bases). CDR1 is GTSNPN, CDR2 SVGIG, per germline (reference sequence). Trimming shortened V by 0 bases and J by 8 bases, and 19 bases separated the two germline ends. The CDR3 is 15 residues long. CDR3 loop: CAWSVRVGRGTEAFF. As DNA, the CDR3 is TGTGCCTGGAGTGTCAGGGTAGGGAGAGGCACCGAAGCTTTCTTT.

This clonotype occurred a few times. It may be a read error: a sequence one base away is much more abundant. The chain employs TRBV28 and TRBJ2-4; a possible D gene is TRBD1 (5 bases). The CDR3 is 13 amino acids. V gave up 7 bases and J gave up 6 bases, with 13 bases separating them. Germline CDR1 MDHEN, CDR2 SYDVKM. CDR3 residues: CASKQDHRNIQYF. The CDR3 DNA reads TGTGCCAGCAAACAGGACCATAGAAACATTCAGTACTTC.

With regard to this clonotype: In this CDR3 the conserved last residue, phenylalanine or tryptophan, is missing, so a read error is likely. V is TRBV24-1 and J is TRBJ1-1, with D possibly matching TRBD1 (6 bases). CDR1 KGHDR and CDR2 SFDVKD come from the germline V gene. The CDR3 is 13 amino acids. With 10 bases removed from V and 2 bases from J, the gap between germline ends came to 13 bases. CDR3 coding DNA: TGTGCCACACAACAGGGCTTCAACACTGAAGCTTTCTCT. This gives the protein CATQQGFNTEAFS.

In this sample, this clonotype turned up many times. The chain recombines TRBV5-1 with TRBJ2-7; 10 positions agree with TRBD1. The CDR3 is 16 residues long. With V trimmed by 0 bases and J by 6 bases, 9 bases remained unmatched. CDR1 SGHRS and CDR2 YFSETQ come from the germline V gene. This CDR3 reads CASSLAGTGVLGEQYF. CDR3 sequence (DNA): TGCGCCAGCAGCTTGGCTGGGACAGGGGTCCTTGGCGAGCAGTACTTC.

About this clonotype: One end of the junction does not line up with germline, which may come from a read error. This chain links TRBV12-3 or TRBV12-4 with TRBJ1-3; no clear D. The CDR3 loop spans 15 amino acids. CDR3 sequence reads: CASSRRADPGYTIYF. The CDR3 DNA sequence: TGTGCCAGCAGTCGGAGGGCTGACCCTGGATACACCATATATTTT.

Concerning this clonotype: No conserved phenylalanine or tryptophan is present at the end of the CDR3, so a read error is the likely explanation. The rearrangement joins TRBV12-3 or TRBV12-4 to TRBJ2-7; 10 bases are shared with TRBD2. J lost 4 bases, V lost 5 bases, and 8 bases had no gene match. This CDR3 region has 15 residues. CDR3 coding DNA: TGTGCCAGCAGTCCTAGCGGGAGAGGGTCTTACGAGCAGTACTTA. Amino acids: CASSPSGRGSYEQYL.

The sample holds one count of this clonotype. The rearrangement uses TRBV7-9 and TRBJ2-5; 7 bases align to TRBD2. The V gene end was trimmed by 3 bases and the J gene end by 3 bases; junction bases not matched to a gene: 7. In germline, CDR1 is SEHNR, CDR2 FQNEAQ (reference sequence). This CDR3 has 15 amino acids. The CDR3 here is CASSFGTTREETQYF. The CDR3 coding sequence is TGTGCCAGCAGCTTTGGGACTACTCGGGAAGAGACCCAGTACTTC.

This clonotype came up many times. J is TRBJ2-3 and V is TRBV29-1; 7 bases are a match to TRBD2. The CDR3 loop spans 13 amino acids. The V gene end was trimmed by 3 bases and the J gene end by 4 bases; junction bases not matched to a gene: 4. Germline CDR1 and CDR2: SQVTM and ANQGSEA. The CDR3 spells CSVDDSGSDTQYF. CDR3 DNA: TGCAGCGTTGACGATAGCGGGTCAGATACGCAGTATTTT.

The chain joins TRBV4-2 to TRBJ2-2; no clear D. Trimming stripped 3 bases from V and 4 bases from J, with 15 bases between. Germline V gene lookup returns CDR1 LGHNA and CDR2 YNFKEQ. The CDR3 sequence is 16 residues long. This CDR3 is CASSHDWATSTGELFF. DNA of the CDR3: TGTGCCAGCAGCCATGATTGGGCCACAAGCACCGGGGAGCTGTTTTTT.

This clonotype showed up many times. The DNA of the CDR3 is TGCAGTGCTAGAGGACCGGGACTGAAAGAGACCCAGTACTTC. This codes for CSARGPGLKETQYF. The chain joins TRBV20-1 to TRBJ2-5; a possible D gene is TRBD2 (6 bases). The CDR3 extends over 14 amino acids. CDR1 and CDR2 from the germline V gene are DFQATT and SNEGSKA (reference sequence). Deletions cut 1 base from V and 3 bases from J, with 12 bases between.

A remark on this clonotype: The junction differs from germline at one of its ends, possibly a read error. The chain joins TRBV12-3 or TRBV12-4 to TRBJ2-7; the match to TRBD2 covers 10 bases. The CDR3 extends over 15 amino acids. CDR3 DNA sequence: TGTGCCAGCAGCCCGGGGCTAGCGGGAGACTATGAGCGGTACTTC. Translated, it gives CASSPGLAGDYERYF.

This clonotype was detected once. The junction does not match germline at one end; this may be a read error. The chain is built from TRBV12-3 or TRBV12-4 and TRBJ2-7, with D maybe TRBD2 (5 bases). The CDR3 is made up of 14 amino acids. The CDR3: CASGLAIIVGEQYF. CDR3 nucleotide sequence: TGTGCCAGCGGTTTAGCGATCATAGTAGGCGAGCAATACTTC.

As concerns this clonotype: One end of the junction varies from germline; a read error may be responsible. The J gene is TRBJ2-7, the V gene TRBV6-2 or TRBV6-3; a weak D match, TRBD1 (7 bases). The CDR3 length is 13 residues. Germline CDR1 is MNHEY and CDR2 is SVGEGT. This CDR3 is CTSSNGQDYERYF. The CDR3 DNA sequence: TGTACCAGCAGTAACGGACAGGACTACGAACGGTACTTC.